These 3 T cell receptor beta chains came from one sample sequenced in a study of human T cells and chemical hapten exposure. Time point defined: patch test 1, 2 weeks after DPC sensitization. The treatment is: therapeutic diphenylcyclopropenone sensitization with weekly scalp DPC. Each CDR3 protein gets one entry after TCRdb re-called the RACE reads with MiXCR. The table shows some 180,000 distinct CDR3 sequences, with around 24% occurring only once. The specimen was whole blood, collected in connection with sensitization to the hapten diphenylcyclopropenone (DPC). Every receptor here comes from a woman aged 45-65 years with alopecia areata. Some clones in this sample may be carry-over from other donors' samples.

In its sample, this clonotype was seen a few times. The chain uses TRBV19 and TRBJ2-2; TRBD2 aligns across 7 bases. Trimming removed 7 bases from V and 4 bases from J; junction bases left unmatched: 6. The CDR3 has 14 amino acids. Germline V gene data show CDR1 as LNHDA and CDR2 as SQIVND (reference sequence). The chain's CDR3 is CASNPTSATGELFF. The CDR3 DNA reads TGTGCCAGTAATCCCACTAGCGCCACCGGGGAGCTGTTTTTT. Variable domain in full (rest from reference TRBV19 and TRBJ2-2): DGGITQSPKYLFRKEGQNVTLSCEQNLNHDAMYWYRQDPGQGLRLIYYSQIVNDFQKGDIAEGYSVSREKKESFPLTVTSAQKNPTAFYLCASNPTSATGELFFGEGSRLTVL.

This clonotype was detected a few times. The chain is built from TRBV20-1 and TRBJ2-3; D not certain. This CDR3 comprises 10 residues. V was shortened by 2 bases and J by 5 bases, with 2 bases between the two germline ends. In germline, CDR1 is DFQATT, CDR2 SNEGSKA (reference sequence). The CDR3 is CSARLDTQYF. The CDR3 DNA is TGCAGTGCTAGATTAGATACGCAGTATTTT.

There are a few counts of this clonotype. The chain recombines TRBV5-1 with TRBJ2-1, with 11 positions matching TRBD2. The CDR3 spans 15 residues. The germline gives CDR1 SGHRS, CDR2 YFSETQ. The trim removed 4 bases at V and 2 bases at J, leaving 2 bases unmatched. The CDR3 reads CASSPTSGTYNEQFF. The CDR3 DNA reads as TGCGCCAGCAGCCCGACTAGCGGGACCTACAATGAGCAGTTCTTC. Combining the CDR3 with reference TRBV5-1 and TRBJ2-1 gives the whole variable domain KAGVTQTPRYLIKTRGQQVTLSCSPISGHRSVSWYQQTPGQGLQFLFEYFSETQRNKGNFPGRFSGRQFSNSRSEMNVSTLELGDSALYLCASSPTSGTYNEQFFGPGTRLTVL.